A single sample gave rise to the 21 T cell receptor beta chains below, sequenced in a study of blood T cell repertoires in COVID-19. The data were produced by immunoSEQ multiplex PCR, yet TCRdb's version contains in-frame clones alone and is incomplete. The sample carries 100,000 to 150,000 clones, approximately 90% recorded once. Sequences were obtained from peripheral blood. All receptors come from a man in his 70s with active or convalescent COVID-19.

This rearrangement joins TRBV11-2 to TRBJ2-7, with TRBD1 matching over 7 bases. After removal of 1 base from V and 2 bases from J, the junction contained 5 bases not matched to a gene. Per the germline V gene, CDR1 is SGHAT and CDR2 is FQNNGV. The CDR3 has 15 residues. Written as DNA, the CDR3 is TGTGCCAGCAGCTTAGCGTGGACAGGAACCTACGAGCAGTACTTC. Translation gives CASSLAWTGTYEQYF.

This clone was recorded once. This rearrangement joins TRBV6-5 to TRBJ2-7; 7 bases agree with TRBD1. The germline CDR1 and CDR2 sequences are MNHEY and SVGAGI. V lost 6 bases and J lost 2; bases outside the gene matches: 7. This CDR3 has 14 residues. In DNA form, the CDR3 reads TGTGCCAGCAGAGCCGGGACAGAGGCCTACGAGCAGTACTTC. Amino acid sequence: CASRAGTEAYEQYF.

This chain uses TRBV7-2 with TRBJ2-7, with TRBD2 matching 11 bases. Trimming took 1 base from V and 3 from J; bases not matched to a gene: 2. CDR1 and CDR2 (germline): SGHTA, FQGNSA. This CDR3 is 15 amino acids long. CDR3 sequence: CASSLGLAGIYEQYF. The CDR3 nucleotides are TGTGCCAGCAGCTTAGGACTAGCGGGAATCTACGAGCAGTACTTC. Full variable domain (missing parts from reference TRBV7-2 and TRBJ2-7): GAGVSQSPSNKVTEKGKDVELRCDPISGHTALYWYRQSLGQGLEFLIYFQGNSAPDKSGLPSDRFSAERTGGSVSTLTIQRTQQEDSAVYLCASSLGLAGIYEQYFGPGTRLTVT.

V is TRBV10-2 and J is TRBJ1-1, with 11 bases lining up with TRBD1. Germline V CDR1 and CDR2: WSHSY, SAAADI. V lost 1 base to trimming and J lost 11 bases; unmatched junction nucleotides: 6. The CDR3 spans 14 residues. CDR3 residues: CASSEWDRGLYAFF. CDR3 in DNA: TGCGCCAGCAGTGAGTGGGACAGGGGGTTATACGCTTTCTTT.

The chain couples TRBV7-8 to TRBJ1-1; D call uncertain. Germline-derived CDR1 and CDR2 are SGHVS and FQNEAQ. This CDR3 spans 17 amino acids. With 1 base removed from V and 0 bases from J, the gap between germline ends came to 15 bases. CDR3 in amino acids: CASSLERTDGVNTEAFF. For the CDR3, the DNA is TGTGCCAGCAGCTTAGAAAGGACGGACGGGGTGAACACTGAAGCTTTCTTT.

The chain joins TRBV30 to TRBJ2-5; D not resolved. In germline, CDR1 is GTSNPN, CDR2 SVGIG (reference sequence). This CDR3 region has 11 residues. The germline V and J ends were trimmed by 3 bases and 5 bases, with 7 bases remaining between them. CDR3 sequence: CAWSTRETQYF. CDR3 coding DNA: TGTGCCTGGAGCACTCGGGAGACCCAGTACTTC.

This clone was seen more than once but under ten times. This chain joins TRBV10-2 and TRBJ2-6, with 7 bases fitting TRBD1. The V and J ends lost 2 bases and 0 bases, in that order; junction bases with no gene match: 4. Germline CDR1 and CDR2: WSHSY and SAAADI. This CDR3 has 17 amino acids. The CDR3, as DNA: TGCGCCAGCAGTGAGCAGGCAGGGGGCTCTGGGGCCAACGTCCTGACTTTC. Its translation: CASSEQAGGSGANVLTF.

In this sample, this clone turned up once. The gene calls are TRBV5-4 and TRBJ2-2; TRBD2 agrees at 8 bases. The V gene end was trimmed by 7 bases and the J gene end by 3 bases; junction bases not matched to a gene: 5. Germline V gene data show CDR1 as SGHNT and CDR2 as YYREEE (reference sequence). The CDR3 is made up of 14 amino acids. As DNA, the CDR3 is TGTGCCAGCGCAGCGGGAGTGGACACCGGGGAGCTGTTTTTT. It yields the protein CASAAGVDTGELFF.

This chain connects TRBV15 to TRBJ2-1, with D perhaps matching TRBD2 (6 bases). The CDR3 is 15 amino acids. Germline CDR1 and CDR2: LNHNV and YYDKDF (reference sequence). V lost 3 bases, J lost 8 bases, and 17 bases lay in between. The CDR3 region is CATSSRWTGGDEQFF. The CDR3 DNA reads as TGTGCCACCAGCAGTCGATGGACCGGAGGGGATGAGCAGTTCTTC.

This clone came up once. The J gene is TRBJ2-2, the V gene TRBV15, with 7 positions matching TRBD2. Germline CDR1 is LNHNV and CDR2 is YYDKDF (reference sequence). The CDR3 is made up of 15 amino acids. Trimming removed 4 bases from V and 3 bases from J; junction bases left unmatched: 5. CDR3 amino acids: CATSKGGSDTGELFF. The CDR3 DNA reads TGTGCCACCAGCAAAGGCGGGAGCGACACCGGGGAGCTGTTTTTT.

The rearrangement joins TRBV6-6 to TRBJ2-2, with 8 positions matching TRBD1. The V gene's germline CDR1 is MNHNY and CDR2 SVGAGI (reference sequence). CDR3 size: 15 residues. The V and J ends lost 6 bases and 3 bases, in that order; junction bases with no gene match: 6. The CDR3 DNA follows: TGTGCCAGCAGCCGACAGGGGCCCCACACCGGGGAGCTGTTTTTT. It encodes CASSRQGPHTGELFF.

The chain links TRBV2 to TRBJ1-2; a weak D match, TRBD1 (5 bases). CDR3 size: 13 residues. V lost 4 bases, J lost 3 bases, and 9 bases lay in between. Germline values: CDR1 SNHLY, CDR2 FYNNEI. CDR3 region: CASSVRGDYGYTF. CDR3 in DNA: TGTGCCAGCAGTGTTCGGGGGGACTATGGCTACACCTTC.

The chain joins TRBV19 to TRBJ2-5; 8 bases line up with TRBD1. Trimming took 8 bases from V and 6 from J; bases not matched to a gene: 8. Germline V gene data show CDR1 as LNHDA and CDR2 as SQIVND (reference sequence). The CDR3 extends over 13 amino acids. CDR3 in amino acids: CASGEDRVKTQYF. In nucleotides, the CDR3 is TGTGCCAGTGGGGAGGACAGGGTAAAGACCCAGTACTTC.

The V and J genes are TRBV6-6 and TRBJ1-2, with TRBD1 matching over 7 bases. Germline loops: CDR1 MNHNY, CDR2 SVGAGI (reference sequence). The CDR3 consists of 18 residues. V dropped 5 bases and J dropped 2; count of bases not matched to a gene: 17. The CDR3 sequence is CASSPRKIQGDSNYGYTF. Written as DNA, the CDR3 is TGTGCCAGCAGTCCCCGGAAAATTCAGGGGGATTCGAACTATGGCTACACCTTC.

The chain links TRBV6-2 or TRBV6-3 to TRBJ2-1; D gene uncertain. This CDR3 contains 15 residues. Trimming removed 3 bases at V and 8 bases at J, with 17 bases between. Germline V gene lookup returns CDR1 MNHEY and CDR2 SVGEGT. This CDR3 is CASSYNPEARYEQFF. CDR3 in DNA: TGTGCCAGCAGTTATAATCCGGAAGCTAGATATGAGCAGTTCTTC.

As for this clone: The sample holds other DNA sequences that translate to the same CDR3. The chain recombines TRBV27 with TRBJ1-2; D is perhaps TRBD1 (5 bases). Germline V gene sequence: CDR1 MNHEY, CDR2 SMNVEV (reference sequence). V was shortened by 2 bases and J by 2 bases, with 6 bases between the two germline ends. The CDR3 consists of 13 residues. CDR3 coding DNA: TGTGCCAGCAGTTTACAGGGAAACTATGGCTACACCTTC. It yields the protein CASSLQGNYGYTF.

This chain links TRBV29-1 with TRBJ1-1; the D gene is possibly TRBD1 (5 bases). The CDR3 extends over 12 amino acids. Per the germline V gene, CDR1 is SQVTM and CDR2 is ANQGSEA. V lost 3 bases and J lost 4, with 9 bases in between. CDR3 sequence (DNA): TGCAGCGTTGAGGGCAGGGCCACTGAAGCTTTCTTT. Encoded protein: CSVEGRATEAFF.

This clone was seen only a few times. The chain couples TRBV5-8 to TRBJ1-4, with 11 positions matching TRBD1. This CDR3 comprises 17 residues. Germline assignment: CDR1 SGHTS and CDR2 YDEGEE. After removal of 1 base from V and 6 bases from J, the junction contained 8 bases not matched to a gene. The chain's CDR3 is CASSLHGQGARDEKLFF. CDR3 bases: TGTGCCAGCAGCTTGCACGGACAGGGGGCGCGGGATGAAAAACTGTTTTTT.

The J gene is TRBJ2-1, the V gene TRBV2; 7 nucleotides line up with TRBD2. V lost 7 bases to trimming and J lost 5 bases; unmatched junction nucleotides: 14. Germline V gene sequence: CDR1 SNHLY, CDR2 FYNNEI. The CDR3 covers 16 residues. The CDR3 spells CASISNRGGSHNEQFF. The CDR3 DNA sequence: TGTGCCAGCATTTCAAACCGGGGCGGGAGTCACAATGAGCAGTTCTTC.

The rearrangement links TRBV28 to TRBJ1-1; D is unclear. V dropped 6 bases and J dropped 2 bases, with 16 bases sitting between them. CDR1 is MDHEN and CDR2 is SYDVKM in the germline V gene. The CDR3 sequence is 15 residues long. The CDR3 loop reads CASSPPGSFNTEAFF. DNA for the CDR3: TGTGCCAGCAGCCCCCCGGGTTCCTTCAACACTGAAGCTTTCTTT.

The chain joins TRBV9 to TRBJ2-3, with a weak D call TRBD2 (6 bases). The CDR3 sequence is 14 residues long. Trimming took off 0 bases at V and 5 bases at J, with 10 bases between the two ends. The germline gives CDR1 SGDLS, CDR2 YYNGEE. CDR3 residues: CASSVGGVVDTQYF. The CDR3, as DNA: TGTGCCAGCAGCGTAGGGGGGGTGGTAGATACGCAGTATTTT.